These 31 T cell receptor beta chains were all obtained from the same sample, sequenced in a study of Graves' ophthalmopathy and Graves' hyperthyroidism. Using RNA transcripts, the TCR beta CDR3 regions were amplified. First-round RT-PCR employed HTBI primers, with a second-round multiplex PCR after it. TCRdb processed the multiplex PCR reads anew with MiXCR; each CDR3 protein has one entry. The repertoire holds around 660,000 distinct CDR3 sequences, with roughly 41% as singletons. What was sequenced was peripheral blood. These TCRs come from an adult man with Graves' ophthalmopathy.

This clonotype has at least ten counts. The chain is built from TRBV7-2 and TRBJ1-2, with 7 positions matching TRBD1. With 7 bases clipped from V and 6 bases from J, the junction kept 14 bases outside the gene matches. CDR1 is SGHTA and CDR2 is FQGNSA in the germline V gene. This CDR3 spans 15 amino acids. CDR3 amino acids: CASNLSPQGGDGYTF. The CDR3 bases are TGTGCCAGCAACCTAAGTCCGCAGGGGGGGGATGGCTACACCTTC.

This clonotype was counted many times. The chain joins TRBV19 to TRBJ1-5; D call uncertain. The CDR3 sequence is 14 residues long. Germline V CDR1 and CDR2: LNHDA, SQIVND (reference sequence). The V gene lost 5 bases and the J gene lost 4 bases, with 12 bases spanning the gap. The CDR3: CASSPSGMNQPQHF. The CDR3 coding sequence is TGTGCCAGTAGTCCCTCTGGGATGAATCAGCCCCAGCATTTT.

The chain uses TRBV10-3 and TRBJ2-7, with 10 bases matching TRBD1. Unmatched junction bases numbered 8, after V lost 10 bases and J lost 2 bases. The CDR3 consists of 14 residues. Germline CDR1 reads ENHRY; CDR2 reads SYGVKD. The DNA of the CDR3 is TGTGCCAACAGAGACAGGGGGCCGGCCTACGAGCAGTACTTC. This encodes CANRDRGPAYEQYF.

This clonotype was counted at least ten times. The V and J genes are TRBV5-8 and TRBJ1-1; D unclear. The CDR3 runs 15 residues. V was shortened by 0 bases and J by 1 base, with 10 bases between the two germline ends. From germline, CDR1 is SGHTS and CDR2 YDEGEE. CDR3 loop: CASSLDGQRNTEAFF. The CDR3 DNA is TGTGCCAGCAGCTTGGATGGGCAGAGGAACACTGAAGCTTTCTTT.

Notes on this clonotype: A read error may be the cause here, since a much bigger clone is one base away. V gene TRBV15 combines with J gene TRBJ1-4, with D unclear. With 11 bases removed from V and 0 bases from J, the gap between germline ends came to 13 bases. The CDR3 is made up of 14 amino acids. Germline loops: CDR1 LNHNV, CDR2 YYDKDF (reference sequence). Here the CDR3 reads CAATRRATNEKLFF. The CDR3 nucleotides are TGTGCCGCGACACGGAGGGCAACTAATGAAAAACTGTTTTTT.

This clonotype has a handful of counts. The chain employs TRBV30 and TRBJ2-5, with TRBD1 as a possible D gene (6 bases). The germline V gene has CDR1 GTSNPN and CDR2 SVGIG (reference sequence). This CDR3 is built from 13 residues. Trimming cost V 4 bases and J 2 bases, with 11 bases left between them. The CDR3 nucleotides read TGTGCCTGGACGCCAGGGGCTCAAGAGACCCAGTACTTC. Protein sequence: CAWTPGAQETQYF. The whole variable domain, remainder taken from reference TRBV30 and TRBJ2-5, is SQTIHQWPATLVQPVGSPLSLECTVEGTSNPNLYWYRQAAGRGLQLLFYSVGIGQISSEVPQNLSASRPQDRQFILSSKKLLLSDSGFYLCAWTPGAQETQYFGPGTRLLVL.

This chain joins TRBV4-2 and TRBJ2-2; D uncertain. The V end was cut by 3 bases, the J end by 6 bases, with 8 bases between. The CDR3 runs to 13 residues. Germline lookup yields CDR1 LGHNA and CDR2 YNFKEQ. CDR3 coding DNA: TGTGCCAGCAGCCAGGAGAATGCCGGGGAGCTGTTTTTT. Translating gives CASSQENAGELFF.

At least ten counts were recorded for this clonotype. Sequence at one end of the junction differs from germline and may be a read error. The chain has TRBV9 and TRBJ2-6; no clear D. The CDR3 covers 14 residues. Germline V lookup: CDR1 SGDLS, CDR2 YYNGEE. This chain's CDR3 is CASSESSEANVLTF. The DNA of the CDR3 is TGTGCCAGCAGCGAAAGCTCTGAGGCCAACGTCCTGACTTTC.

This clonotype has just a few counts. This chain connects TRBV29-1 to TRBJ2-3, with 8 bases that match TRBD2. J lost 5 bases, V lost 7 bases, and 11 bases had no gene match. Germline CDR1 SQVTM, CDR2 ANQGSEA. The CDR3 contains 14 residues. The chain's CDR3 is CSAHPTAGGDTQYF. CDR3 in DNA: TGCAGCGCTCACCCAACGGCGGGGGGAGATACGCAGTATTTT.

This clonotype is a singleton in its sample. The chain carries TRBV6-2 or TRBV6-3 and TRBJ2-6; D is unresolved. The CDR3 sequence is 15 residues long. The germline V gene encodes CDR1 MNHEY and CDR2 SVGEGT. With 10 bases removed from V and 1 base from J, the gap between germline ends came to 14 bases. In nucleotides, the CDR3 is TGTGCCATCAGCTTGCCACTATCTGGGGCCAACGTCCTGACTTTC. This gives the protein CAISLPLSGANVLTF.

This clonotype occurred a few times. A much bigger clone sits one base away, suggesting this may be a read error. The CDR3: CASSHGRLTEQYF. The CDR3, as DNA: TGTGCCAGCAGCCACGGCAGGCTTACGGAGCAGTACTTC. The rearrangement uses TRBV7-9 and TRBJ2-7, with D unresolved. CDR3 size: 13 residues. Germline V gives CDR1 SEHNR, CDR2 FQNEAQ (reference sequence). Trimming pared 5 bases from V and 7 bases from J, leaving 15 bases between.

The V gene is TRBV9, the J gene TRBJ1-2, with 10 bases matching TRBD1. From germline, CDR1 is SGDLS and CDR2 YYNGEE. This CDR3 spans 16 amino acids. Trimming removed 4 bases from V and 8 bases from J; junction bases left unmatched: 14. This CDR3 reads CASSPGTGALRSGYTF. The CDR3 region has the DNA TGTGCCAGCAGCCCGGGGACAGGGGCTTTGCGCAGCGGCTACACCTTC.

This clonotype was found many times. The chain carries TRBV7-2 and TRBJ1-4, with D perhaps TRBD1 (5 bases). Germline-derived CDR1 and CDR2 are SGHTA and FQGNSA. The CDR3 runs 14 residues. V gave up 2 bases and J gave up 8 bases, with 12 bases separating them. The CDR3 sequence is CASSLLGDQEKLFF. The CDR3 bases are TGTGCCAGCAGCTTATTAGGGGACCAGGAAAAACTGTTTTTT. The variable domain in full, completed from reference TRBV7-2 and TRBJ1-4, reads GAGVSQSPSNKVTEKGKDVELRCDPISGHTALYWYRQSLGQGLEFLIYFQGNSAPDKSGLPSDRFSAERTGGSVSTLTIQRTQQEDSAVYLCASSLLGDQEKLFFGSGTQLSVL.

This clonotype was found once. The gene calls are TRBV20-1 and TRBJ2-5; tentative D call: TRBD1 (6 bases). Looked up from germline, CDR1 is DFQATT and CDR2 is SNEGSKA (reference sequence). CDR3 length: 14 residues. Trimming took off 3 bases at V and 5 bases at J, with 16 bases between the two ends. The CDR3 loop is CSASEGESGETQYF. In DNA, the CDR3 is TGCAGTGCTAGTGAGGGGGAGTCTGGGGAGACCCAGTACTTC.

This clonotype has at least ten counts. The CDR3 reads CASRLGQGNTGELFF. The CDR3 DNA follows: TGTGCCAGCCGACTCGGACAGGGGAACACCGGGGAGCTGTTTTTT. This chain connects TRBV19 to TRBJ2-2; 8 bases fit TRBD1. V trimming: 9 bases; J trimming: 1 base; junction bases outside the gene matches: 7. The CDR3 is made up of 15 amino acids. Germline V gene sequence: CDR1 LNHDA, CDR2 SQIVND (reference sequence).

This clonotype was picked up one time. This chain links TRBV25-1 with TRBJ1-3; D possibly corresponds to TRBD1 (5 bases). Germline CDR1 and CDR2: MGHDK and SYGVNS. Trimming left V 8 bases short and J 3 bases short, with 17 bases between. CDR3 length equals 15 residues. CDR3 DNA: TGTGCCAGCGGTCCGACAGCGACATATGGAAACACCATATATTTT. It is translated as CASGPTATYGNTIYF.

This clonotype was recorded many times. This rearrangement joins TRBV4-1 to TRBJ2-5; D gene uncertain. The CDR3 runs to 14 residues. Per the germline V gene, CDR1 is MGHRA and CDR2 is YSYEKL. The V end was cut by 0 bases, the J end by 4 bases, with 9 bases between. CDR3 sequence reads: CASSQEGWAETQYF. In nucleotides, the CDR3 is TGCGCCAGCAGCCAAGAAGGGTGGGCAGAGACCCAGTACTTC.

The CDR3 here is CASSQDHVLPTGELFF. CDR3 DNA sequence: TGCGCCAGCAGCCAAGATCATGTGTTGCCGACCGGGGAGCTGTTTTTT. The rearrangement links TRBV4-1 to TRBJ2-2; D is undetermined. V lost 0 bases and J 5 bases, leaving 13 bases between the germline ends. In germline, CDR1 is MGHRA, CDR2 YSYEKL. The CDR3 is made up of 16 amino acids.

This clonotype has more than one count but fewer than ten. J is TRBJ2-5 and V is TRBV6-1, with 7 bases identical to TRBD1. V dropped 6 bases and J dropped 3; count of bases not matched to a gene: 10. The CDR3 is made up of 15 amino acids. Germline CDR1 is MNHNS and CDR2 is SASEGT. This chain's CDR3 is CASRDLTGSKETQYF. The CDR3 DNA is TGTGCCAGCAGGGACCTGACAGGGAGTAAAGAGACCCAGTACTTC.

In its sample, this clonotype was seen many times. The V gene is TRBV12-3 or TRBV12-4, the J gene TRBJ1-6; D gene uncertain. CDR3 size: 13 residues. V lost 1 base and J 8 bases, leaving 6 bases between the germline ends. The CDR3 DNA follows: TGTGCCAGCAGTTTAGATGTGGATTCACCCCTCCACTTT. Protein sequence: CASSLDVDSPLHF.

This chain joins TRBV6-1 and TRBJ1-1, with TRBD1 identical over 8 bases. The CDR3 is 13 residues long. Trimming cost V 9 bases and J 5 bases; bases outside gene matches: 8. Germline V gene lookup returns CDR1 MNHNS and CDR2 SASEGT. CDR3 residues: CASQTGERTEAFF. The CDR3 DNA reads TGTGCCAGTCAGACAGGGGAACGAACTGAAGCTTTCTTT.

The chain is built from TRBV4-1 and TRBJ2-2; D may be TRBD2 (5 bases). CDR3 size: 15 residues. Germline V gives CDR1 MGHRA, CDR2 YSYEKL. V lost 3 bases to trimming and J lost 3 bases, with 11 bases between them. In DNA form, the CDR3 reads TGCGCCAGCAGCCATGGGAGAACGGACACCGGGGAGCTGTTTTTT. Translated: CASSHGRTDTGELFF.

The chain couples TRBV12-3 or TRBV12-4 to TRBJ1-1; 10 bases map to TRBD1. Trimming removed 6 bases from V and 4 bases from J; junction bases left unmatched: 14. This CDR3 is built from 17 residues. The CDR3 nucleotides read TGTGCCAGCAGCAGGTGGCTTGTCCGGGACAGGGGCACTGAAGCTTTCTTT. This sequence encodes CASSRWLVRDRGTEAFF.

The rearrangement links TRBV25-1 to TRBJ1-2, with D possibly being TRBD1 (5 bases). The CDR3 is made up of 15 amino acids. Germline V gene lookup returns CDR1 MGHDK and CDR2 SYGVNS. Deletions cut 1 base from V and 5 bases from J, with 14 bases between. CDR3 sequence: CASSEFQGRGYGYTF. The CDR3 bases are TGTGCCAGCAGTGAATTTCAGGGACGTGGTTATGGCTACACCTTC.

The table lists this clonotype with many counts. The chain couples TRBV15 to TRBJ1-5; no clear D gene. This CDR3 contains 13 residues. Trimming removed 5 bases from V and 0 bases from J, with 5 bases in between. The germline gives CDR1 LNHNV, CDR2 YYDKDF (reference sequence). DNA of the CDR3: TGTGCCACCAGCGTTAATAGCAATCAGCCCCAGCATTTT. It encodes CATSVNSNQPQHF.

Note on this clonotype: Being one base from a much bigger clone, this may be a read error. This sequence joins TRBV6-6 and TRBJ2-7; D ambiguous. Germline CDR1 reads MNHNY; CDR2 reads SVGAGI (reference sequence). The CDR3 spans 13 residues. The CDR3 loop is CASSAGLGSEQCF. The CDR3 DNA is TGTGCCAGCTCGGCCGGCTTAGGAAGCGAGCAGTGCTTC.

As concerns this clonotype: Since the CDR3 does not end with the conserved phenylalanine or tryptophan, this likely comes from a read error. The CDR3 protein is CAISDKGDTEAFL. The CDR3 nucleotides are TGTGCCATCAGTGATAAGGGGGACACTGAAGCTTTCCTT. The chain employs TRBV10-3 and TRBJ1-1, with D tentatively TRBD1 (6 bases). Looked up from germline, CDR1 is ENHRY and CDR2 is SYGVKD. V was trimmed by 3 bases and J by 3 bases, leaving 8 bases between them. The CDR3 runs 13 residues.

This clonotype appeared once. It may be a read error: a sequence one base away is much more abundant. This chain links TRBV20-1 with TRBJ1-1; D ambiguous. Germline CDR1 reads DFQATT; CDR2 reads SNEGSKA (reference sequence). This CDR3 has 13 amino acids. The V and J ends lost 4 bases and 5 bases respectively, with 14 bases between them. CDR3 bases: TGCAGTGCTAATCCTAGGCCTGAGACTGAAGCTTTCTTT. It encodes CSANPRPETEAFF.

For this clonotype: This may stem from a read error, because a much larger clone lies one nucleotide away. The chain joins TRBV14 to TRBJ2-5; D gene uncertain. Trimming removed 8 bases from V and 5 bases from J, with 12 bases in between. Germline V gene lookup returns CDR1 SGHDN and CDR2 FVKESK. The length of the CDR3 is 12 residues. CDR3 DNA: TGTGCCAGCGGGTCGATGGGCGAGACCCAGTACTTC. Its protein product is CASGSMGETQYF.

Ten or more counts support this clonotype. The chain couples TRBV2 to TRBJ1-2; no clear D gene. Germline CDR1 is SNHLY and CDR2 is FYNNEI. The CDR3 has 14 residues. The germline V and J ends were trimmed by 4 bases and 0 bases, with 9 bases remaining between them. In DNA, the CDR3 is TGTGCCAGCAGTGGTTTGGGCTCTAACTATGGCTACACCTTC. Translating gives CASSGLGSNYGYTF.

This clonotype was seen only a few times. This chain links TRBV6-6 with TRBJ2-7; maybe TRBD1 (5 bases). The germline V and J ends were trimmed by 9 bases and 3 bases, with 21 bases remaining between them. The CDR3 consists of 15 residues. The germline V gene encodes CDR1 MNHNY and CDR2 SVGAGI (reference sequence). The CDR3, as DNA: TGTGCCAGTTTTATCGACACGTCAGGGATCTACGAGCAGTACTTC. It codes for CASFIDTSGIYEQYF.